The present T cell receptor beta chain was sequenced within a study of blood T cell repertoires in COVID-19. Study-level information: Sources were T cells, B-cell-depleted T cells, or PBMCs; the material itself was cDNA or gDNA.

Germline values: CDR1 LNHDA, CDR2 SQIVND (reference sequence). The CDR3 totals 15 residues. The V end lost 4 bases, the J end lost 4 bases, and 17 bases lay between the germline ends. The age range of participants was 18 to 89 years, with residence in some 25 US areas. Original processing methods: Estimates of nucleated cell counts were drawn from the amplification of reference gene primers. The assay was immunoSEQ multiplex PCR, and TCRdb's table has in-frame clones only and misses some. V and J calls plus clone size are reproduced from that table; the DNA served to infer D and trimming. Of about 400,000 clones listed, roughly 89% are singletons.

This sequence originates from a woman in her twenties or thirties who had recovered from COVID-19. This chain connects TRBV19 to TRBJ2-7, with D tentatively TRBD1 (5 bases). The material sequenced was PBMCs or T cells enriched from blood (not recorded which). The CDR3 sequence: CASSTRTRLSYEQYF. The CDR3 DNA follows: TGTGCCAGTAGTACTCGGACAAGGCTCTCGTACGAGCAGTACTTC.